Each of the 25 T cell receptor beta chains below was sequenced from the same sample in a study of T cells in Graves' hyperthyroidism and ophthalmopathy. RNA transcripts gave rise to amplified TCR beta CDR3 regions. Carried out on the TCR CDR3, a first-round RT-PCR used the HTBI primer set. Using its own MiXCR run on the multiplex PCR reads, TCRdb lists one record per CDR3 protein. The table lists more than 500,000 distinct CDR3 sequences, about 15% of them singletons, with 3.5% to 4.5% in the top ten. Sequencing used blood. Receptors were obtained from a woman aged 35 to 49 with Graves' ophthalmopathy.

This clonotype was counted at least ten times. This rearrangement joins TRBV6-1 to TRBJ2-7; 10 positions agree with TRBD2. V dropped 3 bases and J dropped 0; count of bases not matched to a gene: 2. The germline CDR1 and CDR2 sequences are MNHNS and SASEGT. CDR3 length equals 15 residues. This CDR3 reads CASSDLAGVSYEQYF. The DNA of the CDR3 is TGTGCCAGCAGTGATCTAGCGGGAGTCTCCTACGAGCAGTACTTC.

This clonotype came up many times. The CDR3 sequence: CASGLAGLAGDATKNIQYF. The CDR3 nucleotides read TGTGCTAGTGGTTTGGCCGGACTAGCGGGAGATGCGACCAAAAACATTCAGTACTTC. The gene calls are TRBV12-5 and TRBJ2-4; 13 positions match TRBD2. CDR3 length: 19 residues. Germline CDR1 and CDR2: LGHNT and FRNRAP. Trimming at V came to 1 base and at J to 2 bases, leaving 8 bases not matched to a gene.

The chain has TRBV6-5 and TRBJ2-4; TRBD1 matches at 10 bases. Germline CDR1 and CDR2: MNHEY and SVGAGI. The CDR3 consists of 14 residues. Germline trimming cut 3 bases from V and 6 bases from J; bases unmatched to any gene: 2. The CDR3 bases are TGTGCCAGCAGTTATGGGGACAGGGGAAACATTCAGTACTTC. This sequence encodes CASSYGDRGNIQYF.

The gene calls are TRBV7-3 and TRBJ2-6; D assignment may be TRBD1 or TRBD2 (5 bases each). Between the trimmed V and J ends, which lost 2 bases and 2 bases, there was a span of 13 bases. The CDR3 loop spans 17 amino acids. Germline V gene sequence: CDR1 SGHTA, CDR2 FQGTGA. The CDR3 DNA sequence: TGTGCCAGCAGCTTATTACCGGGGCTGCCTGGGGCCAACGTCCTGACTTTC. Protein product: CASSLLPGLPGANVLTF.

This clonotype was counted many times. The rearrangement uses TRBV29-1 and TRBJ2-5; TRBD2 aligns across 12 bases. The CDR3 length is 14 residues. Per germline, CDR1 SQVTM and CDR2 ANQGSEA. Germline trimming cut 3 bases from V and 5 bases from J; bases unmatched to any gene: 4. CDR3 protein: CSVDGLAGMETQYF. The CDR3 DNA is TGCAGCGTTGACGGACTAGCGGGAATGGAGACCCAGTACTTC.

This sequence joins TRBV27 and TRBJ2-5; D remains unclear. The CDR3 length is 15 residues. Trimming cost V 2 bases and J 5 bases, with 15 bases left between them. Germline loops: CDR1 MNHEY, CDR2 SMNVEV (reference sequence). The CDR3 loop is CASSLNGLVGETQYF. CDR3 nucleotides: TGTGCCAGCAGTTTAAACGGTCTAGTGGGGGAGACCCAGTACTTC.

The sample holds many counts of this clonotype. V and J are TRBV3-1 and TRBJ1-1, with D perhaps TRBD1 (6 bases). Germline CDR1 reads LGHDT; CDR2 reads YNNKEL (reference sequence). V was pared by 4 bases and J by 0 bases, with 12 bases between. The CDR3 contains 15 residues. The CDR3 here is CASSPYRDMNTEAFF. DNA of the CDR3: TGTGCCAGCAGCCCGTACAGGGACATGAACACTGAAGCTTTCTTT.

The DNA of the CDR3 is TGTGCCAGCAGTGAAGCGCTCCCCAGGACTAGCGGGAGGGAGACCCAGTACTTC. The encoded protein is CASSEALPRTSGRETQYF. V usage is TRBV6-1 and J usage is TRBJ2-5; the match to TRBD2 covers 14 bases. The CDR3 runs 18 residues. V was clipped by 0 bases and J by 5 bases; unmatched bases: 8. From germline, CDR1 is MNHNS and CDR2 SASEGT.

This clonotype was recorded at least ten times. The chain carries TRBV27 and TRBJ2-7, with a possible D match to TRBD1 (6 bases). Per the germline V gene, CDR1 is MNHEY and CDR2 is SMNVEV (reference sequence). The CDR3 is 12 amino acids. V was cut by 4 bases and J by 7 bases, with 11 bases left in between. CDR3 protein: CASSSRTEEQYF. Written as DNA, the CDR3 is TGTGCCAGCAGTTCGCGGACAGAAGAGCAGTACTTC.

This rearrangement joins TRBV27 to TRBJ1-6; no firm D call. The ends were cut back, 8 bases at V and 11 bases at J, with 4 bases in the middle. The CDR3 runs to 9 residues. CDR1 and CDR2 from the germline V gene are MNHEY and SMNVEV (reference sequence). CDR3 sequence reads: CASGTPLHF. CDR3 nucleotide sequence: TGTGCCAGCGGTACACCCCTCCACTTT.

The chain couples TRBV19 to TRBJ2-6, with a possible D match to TRBD2 (6 bases). CDR3 size: 18 residues. V lost 2 bases and J lost 3, with 17 bases in between. Germline V gene sequence: CDR1 LNHDA, CDR2 SQIVND (reference sequence). CDR3 nucleotide sequence: TGTGCCAGTAGTATATCGGGGGTGAGGGTGAGTGGGGCCAACGTCCTGACTTTC. Encoded protein: CASSISGVRVSGANVLTF.

The chain carries TRBV6-1 and TRBJ2-7; a possible D gene is TRBD2 (5 bases). Germline loops: CDR1 MNHNS, CDR2 SASEGT. The CDR3 sequence is 15 residues long. With 7 bases removed from V and 7 bases from J, the gap between germline ends came to 23 bases. In nucleotides, the CDR3 is TGTGCCAGCACTCAACGGAGGACCCTGTCTTCGGAGCAGTACTTC. Translation gives CASTQRRTLSSEQYF.

This clonotype occurred many times. V is TRBV29-1 and J is TRBJ2-7; 10 bases match TRBD1. There are 14 residues in the CDR3. Germline lookup yields CDR1 SQVTM and CDR2 ANQGSEA. Trimming at V came to 2 bases and at J to 2 bases, leaving 3 bases not matched to a gene. This chain's CDR3 is CSVESGTGAYEQYF. As DNA, the CDR3 is TGCAGCGTTGAATCTGGGACAGGGGCCTACGAGCAGTACTTC.

This clonotype was found once. The gene calls are TRBV11-2 and TRBJ2-1, with D unclear. Germline V gives CDR1 SGHAT, CDR2 FQNNGV. V lost 0 bases and J lost 0, with 3 bases in between. This CDR3 region has 14 residues. Written as DNA, the CDR3 is TGTGCCAGCAGCTTAGAGACCTCCTACAATGAGCAGTTCTTC. Its translation: CASSLETSYNEQFF.

In this sample, this clonotype turned up many times. The V gene is TRBV5-6, the J gene TRBJ1-1; weak D call: TRBD1 (5 bases). V was cut by 0 bases and J by 7 bases, with 7 bases left in between. CDR3 length equals 12 residues. The germline V gene encodes CDR1 SGHDT and CDR2 YYEEEE. CDR3 in amino acids: CASSLGTREAFF. CDR3 sequence (DNA): TGTGCCAGCAGCTTGGGGACACGTGAAGCTTTCTTT.

This clonotype appeared a few times. This chain connects TRBV14 to TRBJ2-7, with a possible D match to TRBD2 (6 bases). Germline lookup yields CDR1 SGHDN and CDR2 FVKESK. Trimming pared 0 bases from V and 2 bases from J, leaving 14 bases between. The CDR3 consists of 16 residues. CDR3 nucleotides: TGTGCCAGCAGCCAAGATAGGCCGGGAGTCACCTACGAGCAGTACTTC. Translating gives CASSQDRPGVTYEQYF.

This clonotype appeared many times. The chain carries TRBV7-9 and TRBJ1-1; D unclear. Trimming took off 4 bases at V and 4 bases at J, with 16 bases between the two ends. The CDR3 has 15 amino acids. CDR1 is SEHNR, CDR2 FQNEAQ, per germline (reference sequence). CDR3 sequence reads: CASSSTSTELTEAFF. The CDR3 region has the DNA TGTGCCAGCAGCTCCACCTCGACGGAACTCACTGAAGCTTTCTTT.

This clonotype showed up just a few times. The chain joins TRBV6-1 to TRBJ2-7; 9 bases map to TRBD1. J lost 3 bases, V lost 6 bases, and 6 bases had no gene match. The germline V gene encodes CDR1 MNHNS and CDR2 SASEGT. CDR3 size: 14 residues. The CDR3 here is CASSQNRGHYEQYF. The CDR3 DNA follows: TGTGCCAGCAGCCAAAACAGGGGGCACTACGAGCAGTACTTC.

This clonotype was recorded at least ten times. The rearrangement links TRBV29-1 to TRBJ2-7, with D unclear. CDR3 length: 13 amino acids. Germline CDR1 SQVTM, CDR2 ANQGSEA. The V end lost 0 bases, the J end lost 3 bases, and 9 bases lay between the germline ends. The CDR3 DNA is TGCAGCGTTGAAGAGGCGGCAGACTACGAGCAGTACTTC. This sequence encodes CSVEEAADYEQYF.

This clonotype came up many times. The V gene is TRBV12-5, the J gene TRBJ1-1, with TRBD1 as a possible D gene (6 bases). This CDR3 is built from 16 residues. Germline assignment: CDR1 LGHNT and CDR2 FRNRAP. The ends were cut back, 0 bases at V and 4 bases at J, with 15 bases in the middle. In nucleotides, the CDR3 is TGTGCTAGTGGTTTGGTATTGGGGGGGCGAGGCACTGAAGCTTTCTTT. This encodes CASGLVLGGRGTEAFF.

This clonotype showed up many times. V gene TRBV6-2 or TRBV6-3 combines with J gene TRBJ2-5; maybe TRBD2 (5 bases). V lost 6 bases, J lost 5 bases, and 13 bases lay in between. Germline V gene sequence: CDR1 MNHEY, CDR2 SVGEGT. The CDR3 totals 13 residues. The CDR3 DNA sequence: TGTGCCAGCAGGACACTAGGTGACGAGACCCAGTACTTC. This encodes CASRTLGDETQYF.

The chain recombines TRBV28 with TRBJ2-5; the match to TRBD2 covers 8 bases. V lost 8 bases to trimming and J lost 1 base; unmatched junction nucleotides: 9. This CDR3 comprises 15 residues. CDR1 and CDR2 from the germline V gene are MDHEN and SYDVKM. CDR3 sequence reads: CASETPGGVQETQYF. The CDR3 region has the DNA TGTGCCAGCGAAACCCCCGGGGGGGTCCAAGAGACCCAGTACTTC. Variable domain in full (rest from reference TRBV28 and TRBJ2-5): DVKVTQSSRYLVKRTGEKVFLECVQDMDHENMFWYRQDPGLGLRLIYFSYDVKMKEKGDIPEGYSVSREKKERFSLILESASTNQTSMYLCASETPGGVQETQYFGPGTRLLVL.

In DNA, the CDR3 is TGCGCCAGCAGCCAAGGACTAGCGGTTAACTACGAGCAGTACTTC. Translating it yields CASSQGLAVNYEQYF. The chain recombines TRBV4-3 with TRBJ2-7, with TRBD2 matching 9 bases. Trimming at V came to 1 base and at J to 3 bases, leaving 4 bases not matched to a gene. Germline values: CDR1 LGHNA, CDR2 YSLEER. The CDR3 totals 15 residues.

This clonotype was counted ten times or more. The chain has TRBV5-1 and TRBJ2-6; 7 nucleotides match TRBD1. The length of the CDR3 is 16 residues. Germline values: CDR1 SGHRS, CDR2 YFSETQ. Germline trimming cut 0 bases from V and 3 bases from J; bases unmatched to any gene: 3. The CDR3 protein is CASSLVTGVGANVLTF. The DNA for the CDR3 is TGCGCCAGCAGCTTGGTAACAGGGGTTGGGGCCAACGTCCTGACTTTC.

The genes are TRBV30 and TRBJ2-5; D not certain. Trimming shortened V by 0 bases and J by 5 bases, and 7 bases separated the two germline ends. The CDR3 consists of 12 residues. The germline gives CDR1 GTSNPN, CDR2 SVGIG (reference sequence). The chain's CDR3 is CAWSVAPETQYF. The CDR3, as DNA: TGTGCCTGGAGTGTCGCCCCGGAGACCCAGTACTTC.